Here is one T cell receptor beta chain with its context. These data are taken from a study of shared clonotypes between healthy human individuals. Germline loops: CDR1 LNHNV, CDR2 YYDKDF (reference sequence). The CDR3 has 16 amino acids. The ends were cut back, 1 base at V and 0 bases at J, with 13 bases in the middle. In replicate PCRs of sorted subsets, 150 to 200 ng DNA, tens of thousands of T cell genomes, was used. Assay used: immunoSEQ multiplex PCR; TCRdb lists only in-frame clones, some missing. This sample has more than 850,000 clones; approximately 78% occur once, and the top ten carry about 0.52%. Healthy and HIV-negative, the adult donors had no recent acute infections or vaccinations. Donors were Caucasian adults residing in Nashville, Tennessee, USA.

This clonotype was sampled from a man aged 18 to 29 in good health. Some clones in this sample may be carry-over from other donors' samples. The genes are TRBV15 and TRBJ2-7, with D uncertain. The specimen sequenced was memory CD4+ T cells from PBMCs. Described subset: CD45RA-negative fraction. CDR3 in DNA: TGTGCCACCAGCAGAGGTGGTCTTAGGACCTCCTACGAGCAGTACTTC. As protein: CATSRGGLRTSYEQYF.